This T cell receptor (beta chain) was retrieved from a study of blood T cell repertoires in COVID-19. At the level of the study: Researchers got acute and convalescent COVID-19 samples from the United States, Italy and Spain.

This CDR3 spans 13 amino acids. V lost 6 bases and J 8 bases, leaving 13 bases between the germline ends. Libraries were prepared by immunoSEQ multiplex PCR; TCRdb keeps only in-frame clonotypes and omits some of them. The table lists approximately 210,000 clones, 88% of them singletons, with more than 1.5% in the top ten. This clone occurred once. The sample was peripheral blood. The rearrangement links TRBV12-3 or TRBV12-4 to TRBJ2-2; no clear D gene. The sequence derives from a man aged 65-85 years with acute or convalescent COVID-19. The CDR3 sequence: CASRADTPGELFF. The CDR3 DNA follows: TGTGCCAGCAGGGCTGATACCCCGGGGGAGCTGTTTTTT.